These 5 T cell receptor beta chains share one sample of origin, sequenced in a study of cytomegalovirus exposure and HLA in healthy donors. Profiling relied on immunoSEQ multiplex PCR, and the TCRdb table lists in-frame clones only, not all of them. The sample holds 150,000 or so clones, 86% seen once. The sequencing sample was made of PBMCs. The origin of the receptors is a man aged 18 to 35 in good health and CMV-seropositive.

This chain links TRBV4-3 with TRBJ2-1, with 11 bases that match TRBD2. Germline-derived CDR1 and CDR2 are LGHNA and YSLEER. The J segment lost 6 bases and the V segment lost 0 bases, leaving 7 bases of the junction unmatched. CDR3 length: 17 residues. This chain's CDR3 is CASSQEISLAGANEQFF. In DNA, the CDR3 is TGCGCCAGCAGCCAAGAAATTTCACTAGCGGGGGCCAATGAGCAGTTCTTC.

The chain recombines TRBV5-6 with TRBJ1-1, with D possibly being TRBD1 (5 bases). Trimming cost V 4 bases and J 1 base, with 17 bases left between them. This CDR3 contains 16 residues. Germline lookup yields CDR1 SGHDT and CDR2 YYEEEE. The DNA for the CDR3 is TGTGCCAGCAGCCCCAATGGGGGGATATCGAACACTGAAGCTTTCTTT. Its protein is CASSPNGGISNTEAFF. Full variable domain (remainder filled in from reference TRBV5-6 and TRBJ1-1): DAGVTQSPTHLIKTRGQQVTLRCSPKSGHDTVSWYQQALGQGPQFIFQYYEEEERQRGNFPDRFSGHQFPNYSSELNVNALLLGDSALYLCASSPNGGISNTEAFFGQGTRLTVV.

This CDR3 reads CAWSGTGNTEAFF. The DNA of the CDR3 is TGTGCCTGGAGTGGGACAGGTAACACTGAAGCTTTCTTT. This chain uses TRBV30 with TRBJ1-1, with TRBD1 matching 7 bases. Germline V gene data show CDR1 as GTSNPN and CDR2 as SVGIG (reference sequence). This CDR3 comprises 13 residues. Trimming removed 1 base from V and 2 bases from J; junction bases left unmatched: 1.

CDR3 protein: CASSPDRARTEAFF. In DNA, the CDR3 is TGTGCCAGCTCACCTGACAGGGCTAGGACTGAAGCTTTCTTT. The genes are TRBV18 and TRBJ1-1; 7 bases match TRBD1. Trimming cost V 3 bases and J 5 bases; bases outside gene matches: 6. The germline gives CDR1 KGHSH, CDR2 LQKENI. The CDR3 has 14 residues.

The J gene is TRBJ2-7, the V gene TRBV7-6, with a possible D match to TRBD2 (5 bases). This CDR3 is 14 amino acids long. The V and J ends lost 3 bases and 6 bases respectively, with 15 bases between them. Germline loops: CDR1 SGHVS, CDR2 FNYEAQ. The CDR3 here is CASSFSPGSGEQYF. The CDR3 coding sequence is TGTGCCAGCAGCTTCAGCCCGGGGTCGGGCGAGCAGTACTTC.